The 28 T cell receptor beta chains below all came from one sample that was sequenced in a study of beta chain features in type 1 diabetes. Regarding the study as a whole: All four CD4+ subsets from Type 1 diabetes patients carried moderately but significantly shorter TCRB CDR3s.

cDNA synthesis used the whole RNA isolate, giving expressed TCRB sequences. TCRdb keeps only in-frame clones here, not all; method: immunoSEQ multiplex PCR. The sample lists approximately 24,000 clones; roughly 50% were seen once. No antigen has been identified for these receptors. The sample was stem cell memory CD4+ T cells from blood. All receptors derive from a man aged 25-45 years with type 1 diabetes.

This chain links TRBV30 with TRBJ1-5; TRBD1 matches 9 bases. The length of the CDR3 is 16 residues. V lost 2 bases and J lost 3; bases outside the gene matches: 8. Germline V lookup: CDR1 GTSNPN, CDR2 SVGIG (reference sequence). Here the CDR3 reads CAWSRRTGVTNQPQHF. CDR3 sequence (DNA): TGTGCCTGGAGTCGTCGGACAGGGGTCACCAATCAGCCCCAGCATTTT. Drawing the rest from reference TRBV30 and TRBJ1-5, the complete variable domain is SQTIHQWPATLVQPVGSPLSLECTVEGTSNPNLYWYRQAAGRGLQLLFYSVGIGQISSEVPQNLSASRPQDRQFILSSKKLLLSDSGFYLCAWSRRTGVTNQPQHFGDGTRLSIL.

This sequence joins TRBV7-2 and TRBJ2-3; TRBD2 agrees at 8 bases. This CDR3 is built from 15 residues. Germline assignment: CDR1 SGHTA and CDR2 FQGNSA. Trimming cost V 3 bases and J 2 bases; bases outside gene matches: 4. This CDR3 reads CASSFSGTTTDTQYF. The DNA of the CDR3 is TGTGCCAGCAGCTTTAGCGGGACGACCACAGATACGCAGTATTTT.

The V call is TRBV27, the J call TRBJ2-7, with TRBD1 as a possible D gene (5 bases). The CDR3 has 15 residues. CDR1 MNHEY and CDR2 SMNVEV come from the germline V gene (reference sequence). V was shortened by 6 bases and J by 7 bases, with 22 bases between the two germline ends. The CDR3 bases are TGTGCCAGCAGGTCTCAGGGCGCTGGCGGAAGTGAGCAGTACTTC. This gives the protein CASRSQGAGGSEQYF.

The rearrangement joins TRBV5-6 to TRBJ1-1; weak D call: TRBD1 (6 bases). The CDR3 sequence is 16 residues long. The V gene lost 1 base and the J gene lost 4 bases, with 17 bases spanning the gap. Germline values: CDR1 SGHDT, CDR2 YYEEEE. CDR3 sequence (DNA): TGTGCCAGCAGCTTGACGGGACACTATAGAGGCACTGAAGCTTTCTTT. Protein product: CASSLTGHYRGTEAFF.

This clone was seen a single time. The rearrangement uses TRBV18 and TRBJ2-7, with D perhaps matching TRBD2 (6 bases). Germline V gene lookup returns CDR1 KGHSH and CDR2 LQKENI. The CDR3 length is 14 residues. The V and J ends lost 3 bases and 2 bases respectively, with 11 bases between them. The CDR3 here is CASSPGTSTYEQYF. CDR3 in DNA: TGTGCCAGCTCACCCGGGACTTCCACCTACGAGCAGTACTTC.

The chain links TRBV10-3 to TRBJ2-3; 7 bases are shared with TRBD1. Germline-derived CDR1 and CDR2 are ENHRY and SYGVKD. Trimming cost V 9 bases and J 2 bases; bases outside gene matches: 14. The CDR3 consists of 16 residues. The CDR3 is CAIGVSGTAFTDTQYF. CDR3 nucleotide sequence: TGTGCCATAGGGGTTTCCGGGACAGCCTTCACAGATACGCAGTATTTT.

The rearrangement uses TRBV6-1 and TRBJ1-2; perhaps TRBD1 as D (6 bases). Between the trimmed V and J ends, which lost 2 bases and 10 bases, there was a span of 20 bases. CDR3 length equals 15 residues. CDR1 and CDR2 (germline): MNHNS, SASEGT. The CDR3 here is CASSERGGQGHSYTF. CDR3 nucleotide sequence: TGTGCCAGCAGTGAACGGGGTGGGCAGGGACACTCCTACACCTTC.

The gene calls are TRBV28 and TRBJ2-3; 13 bases match TRBD2. The CDR3 is made up of 16 amino acids. The trim removed 1 base at V and 4 bases at J, leaving 2 bases unmatched. Germline CDR1 reads MDHEN; CDR2 reads SYDVKM. DNA for the CDR3: TGTGCCAGCAGTTTATCAGGACTAGCGGGAGCAGATACGCAGTATTTT. Its protein product is CASSLSGLAGADTQYF.

This clone has more than one count but fewer than ten. The chain is built from TRBV4-1 and TRBJ2-1, with 9 bases matching TRBD2. This CDR3 spans 17 amino acids. J was trimmed by 4 bases and V by 3 bases; bases with no gene match: 10. Germline loops: CDR1 MGHRA, CDR2 YSYEKL. The CDR3: CASSHAALAGRYNEQFF. CDR3 coding DNA: TGCGCCAGCAGCCACGCGGCGCTAGCGGGGCGGTACAATGAGCAGTTCTTC.

This clone has just a few counts. This rearrangement joins TRBV30 to TRBJ1-4, with 9 bases lining up with TRBD1. After removal of 3 bases from V and 6 bases from J, the junction contained 5 bases not matched to a gene. The CDR3 is 14 residues long. Germline V CDR1 and CDR2: GTSNPN, SVGIG (reference sequence). CDR3 sequence reads: CAWRYRGRDEKLFF. The CDR3 DNA is TGTGCCTGGAGATACAGGGGGCGCGATGAAAAACTGTTTTTT.

The chain links TRBV5-1 to TRBJ2-7; a possible D gene is TRBD2 (6 bases). This CDR3 region has 14 residues. Trimming shortened V by 0 bases and J by 7 bases, and 14 bases separated the two germline ends. CDR1 is SGHRS, CDR2 YFSETQ, per germline. The CDR3 region is CASSLDVGGREQYF. CDR3 DNA sequence: TGCGCCAGCAGCTTGGACGTTGGGGGGAGGGAGCAGTACTTC. The whole variable domain, remainder taken from reference TRBV5-1 and TRBJ2-7, is KAGVTQTPRYLIKTRGQQVTLSCSPISGHRSVSWYQQTPGQGLQFLFEYFSETQRNKGNFPGRFSGRQFSNSRSEMNVSTLELGDSALYLCASSLDVGGREQYFGPGTRLTVT.

The V call is TRBV6-6, the J call TRBJ2-2; 8 nucleotides align to TRBD1. Germline loops: CDR1 MNHNY, CDR2 SVGAGI (reference sequence). J lost 4 bases, V lost 11 bases, and 15 bases had no gene match. CDR3 length: 16 amino acids. CDR3: CAAQTSAGGTTGELFF. In nucleotides, the CDR3 is TGTGCCGCCCAGACATCGGCAGGGGGCACCACCGGGGAGCTGTTTTTT.

The chain recombines TRBV18 with TRBJ2-7; TRBD1 agrees at 10 bases. V shed 3 bases, J shed 2 bases, and the junction held 10 bases outside the gene matches. Germline-derived CDR1 and CDR2 are KGHSH and LQKENI. The CDR3 is 17 amino acids. The CDR3 here is CASSPQLRDRGTYEQYF. DNA of the CDR3: TGTGCCAGCTCACCTCAATTGCGGGACAGGGGCACCTACGAGCAGTACTTC.

About this clone itself: Different DNA sequences within this sample yield the same CDR3. This chain uses TRBV7-9 with TRBJ1-1; 10 nucleotides agree with TRBD1. The germline gives CDR1 SEHNR, CDR2 FQNEAQ (reference sequence). The V and J ends lost 6 bases and 5 bases, in that order; junction bases with no gene match: 6. The CDR3 loop spans 14 amino acids. The CDR3 loop is CASSLTGGATEAFF. The DNA for the CDR3 is TGTGCCAGCAGTTTGACAGGGGGCGCGACTGAAGCTTTCTTT. Complete variable domain (other parts from reference TRBV7-9 and TRBJ1-1): DTGVSQNPRHKITKRGQNVTFRCDPISEHNRLYWYRQTLGQGPEFLTYFQNEAQLEKSRLLSDRFSAERPKGSFSTLEIQRTEQGDSAMYLCASSLTGGATEAFFGQGTRLTVV.

The chain carries TRBV27 and TRBJ1-4; D unclear. Looked up from germline, CDR1 is MNHEY and CDR2 is SMNVEV (reference sequence). V was pared by 8 bases and J by 0 bases, with 7 bases between. This CDR3 has 13 residues. CDR3 sequence: CASAFATNEKLFF. As DNA, the CDR3 is TGTGCCAGCGCGTTTGCAACTAATGAAAAACTGTTTTTT.

This clone was seen a few times. The rearrangement links TRBV19 to TRBJ1-1; D unclear. Germline CDR1 reads LNHDA; CDR2 reads SQIVND (reference sequence). Trimming stripped 7 bases from V and 1 base from J, with 16 bases between. The CDR3 is made up of 15 amino acids. This CDR3 is CASTLGSLSNTEAFF. CDR3 nucleotides: TGTGCCAGTACCCTCGGGAGCCTGTCGAACACTGAAGCTTTCTTT.

The chain recombines TRBV30 with TRBJ1-2; D is unclear. Trimming took off 4 bases at V and 8 bases at J, with 20 bases between the two ends. Germline assignment: CDR1 GTSNPN and CDR2 SVGIG (reference sequence). The CDR3 contains 14 residues. The CDR3 here is CAWTTPFGERGYTF. CDR3 DNA sequence: TGTGCCTGGACGACTCCGTTTGGGGAGCGCGGCTACACCTTC.

The chain couples TRBV4-1 to TRBJ1-4; 7 bases map to TRBD1. This CDR3 contains 17 residues. V dropped 2 bases and J dropped 3; count of bases not matched to a gene: 9. Germline CDR1 MGHRA, CDR2 YSYEKL. The CDR3 loop reads CASSQTGALGANEKLFF. The CDR3 region has the DNA TGCGCCAGCAGCCAAACAGGGGCATTAGGAGCTAATGAAAAACTGTTTTTT.

The chain joins TRBV5-1 to TRBJ2-7; the D gene is possibly TRBD1 (6 bases). This CDR3 spans 17 amino acids. Trimming cost V 4 bases and J 0 bases, with 20 bases left between them. In germline, CDR1 is SGHRS, CDR2 YFSETQ. Here the CDR3 DNA reads TGCGCCAGCAGCAGGCCCGACAGGCAACTTAACTCCTACGAGCAGTACTTC. Its translation is CASSRPDRQLNSYEQYF.

The chain is built from TRBV2 and TRBJ2-7; perhaps TRBD2 as D (7 bases). Germline V gene sequence: CDR1 SNHLY, CDR2 FYNNEI. CDR3 size: 15 residues. Trimming removed 0 bases at V and 5 bases at J, with 14 bases between. The CDR3 nucleotides are TGTGCCAGCAGTGAAGCACTGGGGGGGCTGGACGAGCAGTACTTC. The encoded protein is CASSEALGGLDEQYF.

V is TRBV5-1 and J is TRBJ2-6; possible D gene TRBD2, 6 bases. Trimming took 0 bases from V and 4 from J, leaving 8 bases between them. Looked up from germline, CDR1 is SGHRS and CDR2 is YFSETQ. The CDR3 sequence is 15 residues long. In DNA, the CDR3 is TGCGCCAGCAGCTTGGGGGAGGCCGGGGCCAACGTCCTGACTTTC. Translation: CASSLGEAGANVLTF.

This clone was counted between two and nine times. The rearrangement links TRBV6-6 to TRBJ2-7, with TRBD2 matching 7 bases. V lost 7 bases, J lost 2 bases, and 11 bases stayed unmatched. From germline, CDR1 is MNHNY and CDR2 SVGAGI (reference sequence). This CDR3 is 15 amino acids long. The DNA of the CDR3 is TGTGCCAGCACCCCCTCGGGGGGACCAACCTACGAGCAGTACTTC. Its protein is CASTPSGGPTYEQYF.

The V gene is TRBV19, the J gene TRBJ2-1, with 8 positions matching TRBD2. This CDR3 spans 14 amino acids. Trimming took 8 bases from V and 9 from J; bases not matched to a gene: 12. Germline V lookup: CDR1 LNHDA, CDR2 SQIVND (reference sequence). The CDR3 region has the DNA TGTGCCAGTGGGCGGGGACTAGATCTTGGTGAGCAGTTCTTC. It translates to CASGRGLDLGEQFF.

This chain links TRBV6-5 with TRBJ2-7; D call uncertain. Trimming took off 0 bases at V and 4 bases at J, with 10 bases between the two ends. CDR3 size: 14 residues. Germline CDR1 MNHEY, CDR2 SVGAGI. The CDR3, as DNA: TGTGCCAGCAGTTACTCGGGCTATAGTTACGAGCAGTACTTC. Its translation is CASSYSGYSYEQYF.

The CDR3 is CASSSQGVNTEAFF. CDR3 bases: TGTGCCAGCAGCTCTCAGGGGGTAAACACTGAAGCTTTCTTT. The chain joins TRBV11-2 to TRBJ1-1; TRBD1 agrees at 7 bases. Germline CDR1 and CDR2: SGHAT and FQNNGV. CDR3 length: 14 residues. V was clipped by 4 bases and J by 2 bases; unmatched bases: 4.

The genes are TRBV5-1 and TRBJ2-3, with 9 nucleotides matching TRBD1. Looked up from germline, CDR1 is SGHRS and CDR2 is YFSETQ. This CDR3 has 14 residues. Trimming removed 4 bases from V and 2 bases from J; junction bases left unmatched: 2. As DNA, the CDR3 is TGCGCCAGCAGCCGGGACAGGGCCACAGATACGCAGTATTTT. It specifies CASSRDRATDTQYF.

The chain couples TRBV2 to TRBJ1-1, with 7 bases matching TRBD1. Germline V lookup: CDR1 SNHLY, CDR2 FYNNEI. With V trimmed by 5 bases and J by 3 bases, 6 bases remained unmatched. The CDR3 is 14 residues long. The CDR3 is CASSKRQGYTEAFF. The CDR3 DNA reads TGTGCCAGCAGTAAGAGACAGGGATACACTGAAGCTTTCTTT.

The chain carries TRBV7-9 and TRBJ2-2, with D perhaps TRBD1 (6 bases). Trimming removed 5 bases at V and 1 base at J, with 17 bases between. This CDR3 is built from 17 residues. Per germline, CDR1 SEHNR and CDR2 FQNEAQ (reference sequence). CDR3 DNA: TGTGCCAGCAGCCCTCGGTGGGCAGGGGAGAACACCGGGGAGCTGTTTTTT. It translates to CASSPRWAGENTGELFF.